This entry features one T cell receptor beta chain sequence. The CDR3 length is 16 residues. V trimming: 4 bases; J trimming: 2 bases; junction bases outside the gene matches: 7. Germline V gene sequence: CDR1 SGHTA, CDR2 FQGNSA. The entry originates in a study of T-cell memory formation after mild COVID-19. Study information: Largely donor-specific TCR clusters were found.

MiXCR, run by TCRdb on the 5' RACE reads, gives a single entry per CDR3 protein. The data contain 100,000 to 150,000 distinct CDR3 sequences, approximately 6.2% of them seen just once; the ten biggest clones take up approximately 2%. Sequencing used PBMCs or a T cell subset sorted from them (not recorded which). The J gene is TRBJ2-7, the V gene TRBV7-2, with 11 nucleotides matching TRBD1. The source is an adult woman who had mild COVID-19 (a few samples of this study predate the infection). Cell type and time point are not known. The CDR3 loop is CASSSSRDRGAYEQYF. DNA for the CDR3: TGTGCCAGCAGCTCTTCTCGGGACAGGGGGGCCTACGAGCAGTACTTC.